This T cell receptor beta chain was sequenced during a study of blood T cell repertoires in COVID-19. In terms of age and location, participants ranged from roughly 18 to 100 years and lived in about two dozen US areas. Germline V gene sequence: CDR1 LNHDA, CDR2 SQIVND (reference sequence). V gave up 5 bases and J gave up 3 bases; unmatched junction bases: 14. The CDR3 sequence is 17 residues long. Repertoires were generated with immunoSEQ multiplex PCR, while TCRdb's copy carries only in-frame clones and drops some. The sample lists some 200,000 clones; 75% to 90% were seen once. The receptor's source is a woman in her twenties or thirties who had recovered from COVID-19. Sequenced input: PBMCs or T cells enriched from blood (not recorded which). This sequence joins TRBV19 and TRBJ2-7; 9 bases align to TRBD2. The CDR3 nucleotides are TGTGCCAGTAGTGTTACCGGGACTAGCTATGGAGGCTACGAGCAGTACTTC. The encoded protein is CASSVTGTSYGGYEQYF.